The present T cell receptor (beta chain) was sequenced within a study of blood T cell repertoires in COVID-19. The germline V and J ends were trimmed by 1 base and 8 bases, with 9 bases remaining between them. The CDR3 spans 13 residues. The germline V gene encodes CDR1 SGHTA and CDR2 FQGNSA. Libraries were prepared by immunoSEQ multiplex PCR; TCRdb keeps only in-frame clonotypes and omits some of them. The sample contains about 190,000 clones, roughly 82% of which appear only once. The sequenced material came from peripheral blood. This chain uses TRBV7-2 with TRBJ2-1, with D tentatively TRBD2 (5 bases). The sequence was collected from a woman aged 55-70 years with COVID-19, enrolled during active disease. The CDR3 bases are TGTGCCAGCAGCTTAGTGCTTAGCGATGAGCAGTTCTTC. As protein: CASSLVLSDEQFF.